Presented here are 31 T cell receptor beta chains from one specimen sequenced in a study of human T cells and chemical hapten exposure. The time point denotes: patch test 2, 6 weeks after DPC sensitization. As for treatment: therapeutic diphenylcyclopropenone sensitization with weekly scalp DPC. TCRdb recomputed calls from the RACE reads with MiXCR, one row per CDR3 protein. This table holds approximately 87,000 distinct CDR3 sequences, 11% found once. The source was whole blood, collected in connection with sensitization to the hapten diphenylcyclopropenone (DPC). Every receptor here comes from a woman in her 40s with alopecia areata. Some clones in this sample may be carry-over from other donors' samples.

The table lists this clonotype with many counts. This chain links TRBV29-1 with TRBJ2-3; D gene unclear. The CDR3 has 11 amino acids. The V gene lost 1 base and the J gene lost 6 bases, with 5 bases spanning the gap. Germline V gene data show CDR1 as SQVTM and CDR2 as ANQGSEA. CDR3 residues: CSVEVSDTQYF. The CDR3 DNA follows: TGCAGCGTTGAAGTGAGTGATACGCAGTATTTT.

With regard to this clonotype: The junction differs from germline at one of its ends, possibly a read error. This chain links TRBV6-2 or TRBV6-3 with TRBJ2-5; 8 nucleotides agree with TRBD2. This CDR3 has 16 amino acids. CDR1 and CDR2 (germline): MNHEY, SVGEGT. CDR3 nucleotide sequence: TGTGCCAGCAGTTACTTACCAGCGGGAGCCCAACAGACCCAGTACTTC. Translated: CASSYLPAGAQQTQYF.

The CDR3 protein is CSAEGLAGGKSTDTQYF. In DNA form, the CDR3 reads TGCAGTGCGGAGGGACTAGCGGGGGGAAAAAGCACAGATACGCAGTATTTT. The rearrangement joins TRBV20-1 to TRBJ2-3; 15 positions match TRBD2. This CDR3 spans 17 amino acids. With 6 bases clipped from V and 0 bases from J, the junction kept 7 bases outside the gene matches. Germline CDR1 is DFQATT and CDR2 is SNEGSKA (reference sequence).

This clonotype showed up just a few times. The chain couples TRBV6-2 or TRBV6-3 to TRBJ1-2; 7 bases map to TRBD1. The CDR3 sequence is 14 residues long. Germline loops: CDR1 MNHEY, CDR2 SVGEGT. V was pared by 6 bases and J by 4 bases, with 8 bases of the junction left unmatched. CDR3: CASSRGTASYGYTF. The CDR3, as DNA: TGTGCCAGCAGCCGCGGGACAGCTTCCTATGGCTACACCTTC.

The sample holds a few counts of this clonotype. The chain employs TRBV29-1 and TRBJ2-7; TRBD2 agrees at 10 bases. The V segment lost 7 bases and the J segment 2 bases; nucleotides outside the gene matches: 8. Germline V gene lookup returns CDR1 SQVTM and CDR2 ANQGSEA. CDR3 length equals 14 residues. Written as DNA, the CDR3 is TGCAGCGCAACACTAGCGGGAACGACCTACGAGCAGTACTTC. Protein product: CSATLAGTTYEQYF.

The chain couples TRBV18 to TRBJ1-4; D is uncertain. Germline values: CDR1 KGHSH, CDR2 LQKENI. This CDR3 is built from 13 residues. Trimming removed 3 bases at V and 7 bases at J, with 9 bases between. CDR3 in amino acids: CASSPEDGEKLFF. Written as DNA, the CDR3 is TGTGCCAGCTCACCTGAGGACGGTGAAAAACTGTTTTTT.

There are many counts of this clonotype. The chain carries TRBV11-2 and TRBJ2-1, with unresolved D. V was pared by 3 bases and J by 8 bases, with 5 bases between. The CDR3 spans 11 residues. Germline values: CDR1 SGHAT, CDR2 FQNNGV. This chain's CDR3 is CASSFLDEQFF. As DNA, the CDR3 is TGTGCCAGCAGCTTTTTGGATGAGCAGTTCTTC.

The V gene is TRBV20-1, the J gene TRBJ2-3; tentatively, D is TRBD2 (5 bases). V lost 3 bases and J lost 3, with 13 bases in between. The germline V gene has CDR1 DFQATT and CDR2 SNEGSKA (reference sequence). The CDR3 extends over 14 amino acids. The CDR3, as DNA: TGCAGTGCTAGCTTGGACTCAGTGACAGATACGCAGTATTTT. Its translation is CSASLDSVTDTQYF.

This sequence joins TRBV21-1 and TRBJ2-1; the table's D gene call, TRBD1, was not cross checked with the DNA. TRBV21-1 is a documented pseudogene. The CDR3 extends over 23 amino acids. The CDR3 coding sequence is TGTGCCAGCAGCTTTCAGTCCCGGGACAGGGTCGACGGACTTAACGAAGCCTACAATGAGCAGTTCTTC. This sequence encodes CASSFQSRDRVDGLNEAYNEQFF.

This clonotype was found many times. This chain connects TRBV20-1 to TRBJ1-1; D call uncertain. Germline V gene lookup returns CDR1 DFQATT and CDR2 SNEGSKA (reference sequence). Trimming removed 3 bases at V and 6 bases at J, with 8 bases between. This CDR3 region has 11 residues. The CDR3 loop is CSARYISEAFF. The CDR3 DNA reads as TGCAGTGCTAGGTACATTTCTGAAGCTTTCTTT.

At least ten counts were recorded for this clonotype. The rearrangement links TRBV29-1 to TRBJ2-1; tentatively, D is TRBD1 (7 bases). Germline V CDR1 and CDR2: SQVTM, ANQGSEA. This CDR3 region has 13 residues. V dropped 6 bases and J dropped 2 bases, with 11 bases sitting between them. For the CDR3, the DNA is TGCAGCGTAGGAGGGGGCGCCTACAATGAGCAGTTCTTC. Its translation is CSVGGGAYNEQFF.

A few counts support this clonotype. The J gene is TRBJ1-1, the V gene TRBV7-2; D gene ambiguous. The CDR3 length is 15 residues. Germline assignment: CDR1 SGHTA and CDR2 FQGNSA. Trimming removed 3 bases at V and 1 base at J, with 12 bases between. CDR3 DNA: TGTGCCAGCAGCTTTTTTCTAGGTTCGAACACTGAAGCTTTCTTT. It yields the protein CASSFFLGSNTEAFF. Looking up the rest from reference TRBV7-2 and TRBJ1-1 gives the full variable domain: GAGVSQSPSNKVTEKGKDVELRCDPISGHTALYWYRQSLGQGLEFLIYFQGNSAPDKSGLPSDRFSAERTGGSVSTLTIQRTQQEDSAVYLCASSFFLGSNTEAFFGQGTRLTVV.

The V and J genes are TRBV28 and TRBJ1-1, with TRBD1 identical over 9 bases. Germline CDR1 MDHEN, CDR2 SYDVKM. The CDR3 runs 16 residues. V dropped 6 bases and J dropped 3; count of bases not matched to a gene: 11. CDR3 in DNA: TGTGCCAGCAGAGGGAACTACAGGGGGCGGGACACTGAAGCTTTCTTT. Amino acids: CASRGNYRGRDTEAFF.

This clonotype has only a few counts. V usage is TRBV10-3 and J usage is TRBJ2-5, with 7 bases fitting TRBD2. The CDR3 is 14 residues long. After removal of 4 bases from V and 0 bases from J, the junction contained 2 bases not matched to a gene. Germline V gives CDR1 ENHRY, CDR2 SYGVKD. CDR3 region: CAISGGGYQETQYF. DNA for the CDR3: TGTGCCATCAGTGGCGGGGGATACCAAGAGACCCAGTACTTC.

This clonotype was detected only a few times. This chain uses TRBV4-2 with TRBJ2-3, with D unclear. Germline V CDR1 and CDR2: LGHNA, YNFKEQ. This CDR3 contains 18 residues. V gave up 3 bases and J gave up 0 bases, with 19 bases separating them. This chain's CDR3 is CASSQSHSPARSTDTQYF. CDR3 bases: TGTGCCAGCAGCCAGAGCCATTCCCCGGCCCGTAGCACAGATACGCAGTATTTT.

The V gene is TRBV29-1, the J gene TRBJ2-7; 7 positions agree with TRBD2. After removal of 6 bases from V and 4 bases from J, the junction contained 15 bases not matched to a gene. Germline CDR1 and CDR2: SQVTM and ANQGSEA. The CDR3 contains 15 residues. This chain's CDR3 is CSVPRGGGGSYEQYF. The CDR3 nucleotides are TGCAGCGTCCCAAGGGGAGGTGGCGGGAGTTACGAGCAGTACTTC.

This clonotype occurred many times. This CDR3 reads CAIRNTSGSYEQYF. In DNA form, the CDR3 reads TGTGCCATCAGGAATACTAGCGGTTCCTACGAGCAGTACTTC. The J gene is TRBJ2-7, the V gene TRBV10-3; TRBD2 matches at 8 bases. V lost 6 bases, J lost 1 base, and 5 bases stayed unmatched. Germline CDR1 and CDR2: ENHRY and SYGVKD. This CDR3 spans 14 amino acids.

There are a few counts of this clonotype. The chain carries TRBV5-1 and TRBJ2-5, with TRBD2 identical over 8 bases. This CDR3 region has 14 residues. The J segment lost 1 base and the V segment lost 4 bases, leaving 3 bases of the junction unmatched. Germline V lookup: CDR1 SGHRS, CDR2 YFSETQ. CDR3 sequence (DNA): TGCGCCAGCAGCGTTAGCGGGATCCAAGAGACCCAGTACTTC. Its protein is CASSVSGIQETQYF.

J is TRBJ2-1 and V is TRBV19; tentatively, D is TRBD2 (5 bases). Germline values: CDR1 LNHDA, CDR2 SQIVND (reference sequence). The CDR3 loop spans 15 amino acids. V lost 1 base and J lost 4, with 11 bases in between. The CDR3 sequence is CASSIANGVYNEQFF. The CDR3 region has the DNA TGTGCCAGTAGTATAGCAAACGGGGTGTACAATGAGCAGTTCTTC.

V gene TRBV18 combines with J gene TRBJ1-1; no clear D gene. Trimming shortened V by 6 bases and J by 6 bases, and 20 bases separated the two germline ends. The CDR3 is 15 amino acids. CDR1 KGHSH and CDR2 LQKENI come from the germline V gene. CDR3 sequence (DNA): TGTGCCAGCTCGACCGGGGTAGGGCGGGTGGCTGAAGCTTTCTTT. Translated: CASSTGVGRVAEAFF.

The rearrangement links TRBV2 to TRBJ2-1; D gene ambiguous. CDR3 length: 11 amino acids. The germline V gene encodes CDR1 SNHLY and CDR2 FYNNEI. The V and J ends lost 8 bases and 4 bases respectively, with 6 bases between them. CDR3 amino acids: CASGPYNEQFF. The CDR3, as DNA: TGTGCCAGCGGTCCTTACAATGAGCAGTTCTTC.

The genes are TRBV12-3 or TRBV12-4 and TRBJ2-2; D is unresolved. Deletions cut 8 bases from V and 1 base from J, with 14 bases between. The CDR3 sequence is 15 residues long. The CDR3 region has the DNA TGTGCCAGCGCCCCGAGGCGAAGGAACACCGGGGAGCTGTTTTTT. This sequence encodes CASAPRRRNTGELFF.

The chain carries TRBV20-1 and TRBJ2-1, with a weak D call TRBD1 (6 bases). Germline CDR1 is DFQATT and CDR2 is SNEGSKA (reference sequence). V was clipped by 8 bases and J by 0 bases, with 17 bases between them. The CDR3 extends over 15 amino acids. CDR3 coding DNA: TGCAGTCTAAAGAAGGGGGTCAGCTCCTACAATGAGCAGTTCTTC. It codes for CSLKKGVSSYNEQFF.

This clonotype has more than one count but fewer than ten. The chain recombines TRBV20-1 with TRBJ2-5; 8 bases map to TRBD2. The CDR3 is 17 residues long. V gave up 1 base and J gave up 4 bases; unmatched junction bases: 14. The germline CDR1 and CDR2 sequences are DFQATT and SNEGSKA (reference sequence). CDR3 DNA sequence: TGCAGTGCTAGAGTCCCCAGCGGGAGAATGGAGGGAGAGACCCAGTACTTC. Translating gives CSARVPSGRMEGETQYF.

This clonotype was observed many times. V gene TRBV6-6 combines with J gene TRBJ1-4, with D uncertain. CDR3 size: 14 residues. Trimming stripped 6 bases from V and 8 bases from J, with 16 bases between. Germline V lookup: CDR1 MNHNY, CDR2 SVGAGI (reference sequence). The CDR3 DNA reads TGTGCCAGCAGCCGCGGAGAGGCGAACGAAAAACTGTTTTTT. Amino acids: CASSRGEANEKLFF.

This rearrangement joins TRBV29-1 to TRBJ2-5; unclear D gene. V was pared by 7 bases and J by 1 base, with 10 bases between. CDR3 length: 12 amino acids. Germline CDR1 reads SQVTM; CDR2 reads ANQGSEA. The CDR3: CSARTSQETQYF. DNA of the CDR3: TGCAGCGCCCGCACTTCCCAAGAGACCCAGTACTTC.

The table lists this clonotype with many counts. The gene calls are TRBV4-3 and TRBJ1-5; D might be TRBD1 (5 bases). Germline lookup yields CDR1 LGHNA and CDR2 YSLEER. V dropped 2 bases and J dropped 7 bases, with 15 bases sitting between them. The CDR3 runs 15 residues. DNA for the CDR3: TGCGCCAGCAGCCAATACGGGACGGCTGGCCAGCCCCAGCATTTT. Encoded protein: CASSQYGTAGQPQHF.

In its sample, this clonotype was seen many times. This sequence joins TRBV6-2 or TRBV6-3 and TRBJ1-5, with 7 bases that match TRBD1. CDR1 and CDR2 from the germline V gene are MNHEY and SVGEGT. CDR3 length equals 16 residues. Trimming cost V 6 bases and J 3 bases; bases outside gene matches: 11. DNA of the CDR3: TGTGCCAGCAGATTTTCTCGGACAGGCCACAATCAGCCCCAGCATTTT. Translating it yields CASRFSRTGHNQPQHF.

This chain joins TRBV7-2 and TRBJ2-5, with D perhaps TRBD1 (6 bases). V was trimmed by 5 bases and J by 4 bases, leaving 8 bases between them. Germline CDR1 is SGHTA and CDR2 is FQGNSA. The CDR3 has 12 amino acids. The CDR3 spells CASSDRIETQYF. For the CDR3, the DNA is TGTGCCAGCAGCGACAGGATAGAGACCCAGTACTTC.

This clonotype showed up many times. This chain uses TRBV10-3 with TRBJ2-3; 15 bases fit TRBD2. In germline, CDR1 is ENHRY, CDR2 SYGVKD. The CDR3 is 16 amino acids. V trimming: 6 bases; J trimming: 3 bases; junction bases outside the gene matches: 4. The CDR3 nucleotides are TGTGCCATCAGGCCCGGACTAGCGGGGGGGACAGATACGCAGTATTTT. Its translation: CAIRPGLAGGTDTQYF.

About this clonotype itself: With a much larger clone just one base away, this may be a read error. This sequence joins TRBV12-3 or TRBV12-4 and TRBJ2-3; no firm D call. V gave up 0 bases and J gave up 1 base, with 2 bases separating them. The CDR3 is made up of 13 amino acids. The DNA of the CDR3 is TGTGCCAGCAGTTTAGCCTGCACAGATACGCAGTATTTT. Translating it yields CASSLACTDTQYF.